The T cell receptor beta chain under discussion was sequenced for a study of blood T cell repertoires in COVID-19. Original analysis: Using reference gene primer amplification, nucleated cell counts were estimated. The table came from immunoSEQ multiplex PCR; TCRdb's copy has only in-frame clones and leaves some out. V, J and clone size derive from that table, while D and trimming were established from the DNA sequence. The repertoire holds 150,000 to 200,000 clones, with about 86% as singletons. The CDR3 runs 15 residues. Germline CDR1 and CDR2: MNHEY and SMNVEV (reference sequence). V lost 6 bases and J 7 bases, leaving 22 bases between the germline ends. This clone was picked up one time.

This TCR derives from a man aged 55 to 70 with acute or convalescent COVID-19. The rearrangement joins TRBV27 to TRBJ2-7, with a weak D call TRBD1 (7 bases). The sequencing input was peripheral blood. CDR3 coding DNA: TGTGCCAGCAGCCCGACAGGGACCTTAGGGGGGGAGCAGTACTTC. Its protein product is CASSPTGTLGGEQYF.